This TCR beta chain was recovered during a study of cytomegalovirus exposure and HLA in healthy donors. The study, taken as a whole, reports: Reports credit the classifier with highly specific, highly sensitive diagnosis of cytomegalovirus status. Later analysis found that TCR beta chains associated with HLA were more clonally expanded than other, equally common chains.

With 60 Vbeta and 13 Jbeta primers, the PCR was carried out. Authors' methods: An analysis that came later counted tens of millions of unique TCR beta chains, 10 million to 12 million shared. TCRdb keeps only in-frame clones here, not all; method: immunoSEQ multiplex PCR. The DNA was the basis for D and trimming; V, J and clone size are from that table. The sample data list some 55,000 clones. Worth noting for this clone: Its antigen is still unknown.

Sequenced material: PBMCs. This sequence originates from a middle-aged woman in good health and CMV-seronegative.

CDR3 sequence: CASSPETGSDSPLHF. CDR3 DNA: TGCGCCAGCAGCCCGGAAACAGGATCGGATTCACCCCTCCACTTT. V gene TRBV5-1 combines with J gene TRBJ1-6, with a weak D call TRBD1 (5 bases). V shed 4 bases and J shed 8 bases, with 16 bases lying between them. Germline lookup yields CDR1 SGHRS and CDR2 YFSETQ. The CDR3 spans 15 residues.